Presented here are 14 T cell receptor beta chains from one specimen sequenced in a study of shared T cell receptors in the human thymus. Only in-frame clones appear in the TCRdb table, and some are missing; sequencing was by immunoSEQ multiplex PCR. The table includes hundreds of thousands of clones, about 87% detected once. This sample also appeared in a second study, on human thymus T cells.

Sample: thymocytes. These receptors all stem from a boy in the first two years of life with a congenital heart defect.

In DNA form, the CDR3 reads TGCAGCGTTTGTACTCCGGTAACAGGCGAGGGGGCTGAAGCTTTCTTT. It yields the protein CSVCTPVTGEGAEAFF. The V call is TRBV29-1, the J call TRBJ1-1; the D gene is possibly TRBD1 (6 bases). The length of the CDR3 is 16 residues. Germline V lookup: CDR1 SQVTM, CDR2 ANQGSEA. V lost 5 bases and J 6 bases, leaving 25 bases between the germline ends. Full variable domain (remainder filled in from reference TRBV29-1 and TRBJ1-1): SAVISQKPSRDICQRGTSLTIQCQVDSQVTMMFWYRQQPGQSLTLIATANQGSEATYESGFVIDKFPISRPNLTFSTLTVSNMSPEDSSIYLCSVCTPVTGEGAEAFFGQGTRLTVV.

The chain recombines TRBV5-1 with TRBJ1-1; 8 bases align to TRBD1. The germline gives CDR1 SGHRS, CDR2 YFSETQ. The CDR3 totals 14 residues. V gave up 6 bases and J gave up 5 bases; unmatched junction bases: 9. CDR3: CASTTRQGSTEAFF. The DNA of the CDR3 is TGCGCCAGCACTACCCGACAGGGGTCGACTGAAGCTTTCTTT. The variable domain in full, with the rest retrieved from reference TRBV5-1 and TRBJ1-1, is KAGVTQTPRYLIKTRGQQVTLSCSPISGHRSVSWYQQTPGQGLQFLFEYFSETQRNKGNFPGRFSGRQFSNSRSEMNVSTLELGDSALYLCASTTRQGSTEAFFGQGTRLTVV.

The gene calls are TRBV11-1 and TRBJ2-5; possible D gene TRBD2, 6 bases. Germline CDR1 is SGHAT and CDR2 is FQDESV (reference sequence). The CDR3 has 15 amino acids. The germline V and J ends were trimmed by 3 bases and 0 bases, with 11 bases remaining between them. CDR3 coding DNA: TGTGCCAGCAGCTTGAGTAGCGGATACCAAGAGACCCAGTACTTC. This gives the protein CASSLSSGYQETQYF.

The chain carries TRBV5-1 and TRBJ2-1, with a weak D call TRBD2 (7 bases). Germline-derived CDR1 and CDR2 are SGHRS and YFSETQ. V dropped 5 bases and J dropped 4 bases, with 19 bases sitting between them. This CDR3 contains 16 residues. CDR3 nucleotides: TGCGCCAGCAGGAGGGGGGGCGCGGGGTCTTACAATGAGCAGTTCTTC. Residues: CASRRGGAGSYNEQFF.

CDR3 coding DNA: TGTGCCAGCTCGTCGACAGCTGGGGCCAACGTCCTGACTTTC. Encoded protein: CASSSTAGANVLTF. This chain uses TRBV18 with TRBJ2-6, with a possible D match to TRBD1 (5 bases). Germline V gives CDR1 KGHSH, CDR2 LQKENI. The V end was cut by 6 bases, the J end by 2 bases, with 8 bases between. This CDR3 has 14 amino acids.

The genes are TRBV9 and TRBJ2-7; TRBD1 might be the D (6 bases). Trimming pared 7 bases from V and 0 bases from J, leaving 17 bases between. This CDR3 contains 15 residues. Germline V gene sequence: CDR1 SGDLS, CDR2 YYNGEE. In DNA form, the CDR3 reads TGTGCCAGCCCGGGACACTCGTTGTACTCCTACGAGCAGTACTTC. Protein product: CASPGHSLYSYEQYF.

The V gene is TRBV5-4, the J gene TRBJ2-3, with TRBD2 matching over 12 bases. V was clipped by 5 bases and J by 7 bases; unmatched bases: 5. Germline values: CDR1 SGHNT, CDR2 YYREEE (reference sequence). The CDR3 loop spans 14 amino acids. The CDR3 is CASSLAGGPNTQYF. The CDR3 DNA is TGTGCCAGCAGTCTAGCGGGAGGGCCAAATACGCAGTATTTT. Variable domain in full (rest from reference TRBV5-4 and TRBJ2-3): ETGVTQSPTHLIKTRGQQVTLRCSSQSGHNTVSWYQQALGQGPQFIFQYYREEENGRGNFPPRFSGLQFPNYSSELNVNALELDDSALYLCASSLAGGPNTQYFGPGTRLTVL.

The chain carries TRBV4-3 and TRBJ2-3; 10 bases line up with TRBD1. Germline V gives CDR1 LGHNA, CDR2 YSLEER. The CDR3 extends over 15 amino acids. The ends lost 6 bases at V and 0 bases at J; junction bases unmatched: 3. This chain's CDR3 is CASRGQGSSTDTQYF. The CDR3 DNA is TGCGCCAGCAGGGGACAGGGGTCTAGCACAGATACGCAGTATTTT.

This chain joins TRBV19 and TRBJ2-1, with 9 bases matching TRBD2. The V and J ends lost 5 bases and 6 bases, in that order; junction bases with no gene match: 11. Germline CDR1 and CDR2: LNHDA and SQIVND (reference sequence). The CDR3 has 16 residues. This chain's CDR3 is CASSPPSSGGLNEQFF. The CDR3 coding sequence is TGTGCCAGTAGTCCCCCGAGTAGCGGGGGCCTCAATGAGCAGTTCTTC.

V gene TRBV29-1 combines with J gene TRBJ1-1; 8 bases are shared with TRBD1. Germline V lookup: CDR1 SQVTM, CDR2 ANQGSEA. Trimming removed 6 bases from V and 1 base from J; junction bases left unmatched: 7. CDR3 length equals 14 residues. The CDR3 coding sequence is TGCAGCGTAGGAGAGACAGGGGCGAACACTGAAGCTTTCTTT. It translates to CSVGETGANTEAFF.

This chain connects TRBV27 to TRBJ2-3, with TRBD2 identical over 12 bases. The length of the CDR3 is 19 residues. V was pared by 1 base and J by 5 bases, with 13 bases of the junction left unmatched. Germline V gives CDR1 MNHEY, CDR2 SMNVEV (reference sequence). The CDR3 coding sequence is TGTGCCAGCAGTTTATATCTAGCGGGAGGGCCCCCTGGTTTAGATACGCAGTATTTT. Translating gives CASSLYLAGGPPGLDTQYF.

CDR3 nucleotides: TGTGCCAGCAGCTTGGATGGAGATAGCAATCAGCCCCAGCATTTT. Translation gives CASSLDGDSNQPQHF. The chain uses TRBV7-9 and TRBJ1-5; D remains unclear. Germline V gives CDR1 SEHNR, CDR2 FQNEAQ (reference sequence). Trimming removed 3 bases from V and 0 bases from J, with 9 bases in between. The CDR3 length is 15 residues.

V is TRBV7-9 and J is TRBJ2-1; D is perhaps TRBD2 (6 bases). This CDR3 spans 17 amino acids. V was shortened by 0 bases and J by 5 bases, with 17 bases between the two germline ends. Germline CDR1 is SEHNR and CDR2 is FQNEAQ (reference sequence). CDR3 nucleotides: TGTGCCAGCAGCTTAGCGCCGGGACTGTTGCCCCACAATGAGCAGTTCTTC. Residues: CASSLAPGLLPHNEQFF.

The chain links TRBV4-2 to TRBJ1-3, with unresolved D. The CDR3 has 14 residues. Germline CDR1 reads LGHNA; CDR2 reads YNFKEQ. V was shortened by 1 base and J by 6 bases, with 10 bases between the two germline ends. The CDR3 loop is CASSQVRDLNTIYF. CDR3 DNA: TGTGCCAGCAGCCAAGTGCGGGATTTAAACACCATATATTTT.